This T cell receptor (beta chain) was identified in a study of blood T cell repertoires in COVID-19. Here immunoSEQ multiplex PCR was the method, and the copy in TCRdb shows in-frame clones only, minus some. The table includes about 170,000 clones, around four fifths detected once. The CDR3 sequence is 14 residues long. Germline values: CDR1 GTSNPN, CDR2 SVGIG (reference sequence). The ends were cut back, 0 bases at V and 1 base at J, with 9 bases in the middle. The chain carries TRBV30 and TRBJ1-1, with D maybe TRBD1 (5 bases). Sequencing was carried out using peripheral blood. The clonotype was recovered from a woman aged 80 or older with acute or convalescent COVID-19. CDR3 protein: CAWSVSRENTEAFF. The CDR3 DNA follows: TGTGCCTGGAGTGTGAGCAGGGAGAACACTGAAGCTTTCTTT.